The rows below give T cell receptor beta chains drawn from one sample of a study of shared clonotypes between healthy human individuals. Sequenced by immunoSEQ multiplex PCR; TCRdb stores in-frame clones only, minus some. Of roughly 1,100,000 clones in the sample, around 76% were seen once. Sequencing was done on a sample of memory CD4+ T cells sorted from blood. The receptors originated from a young man in good health. Both conserved end residues are part of each CDR3. Fields, in order: V gene, clone size, J gene, D gene, CDR3 DNA, CDR3 protein. A D gene is named only where the DNA matches it firmly. Only part of the rows carry a size: once, few, many, or a class if the clone is expanded.

>TRBV6-1|NA|TRBJ1-2|TRBD1
TGTGCCAGCAGCCTTTTACAGGGGGGTGGCTACACCTTC
CASSLLQGGGYTF
>TRBV27|few|TRBJ1-1|TRBD1
TGTGCCAGCAGGAGAGACAGGGTAGGGAACACTGAAGCTTTCTTT
CASRRDRVGNTEAFF
>TRBV18|NA|TRBJ1-3|NA
TGTGCCAGCTCACCCCGGATATTGGGCTCTGGAAACACCATATATTTT
CASSPRILGSGNTIYF
>TRBV5-6|NA|TRBJ2-6|NA
TGTGCCAGCAGCTTGGCGGGCGGCTCTGGGGCCAACGTCCTGACTTTC
CASSLAGGSGANVLTF
>TRBV7-2|NA|TRBJ1-5|TRBD1
TGTGCCAGCAGCCGACAGGGGGGTAATCAGCCCCAGCATTTT
CASSRQGGNQPQHF
>TRBV15|NA|TRBJ2-2|NA
TGTGCCACCAGCAGAGATCGCGGCCCCGGGGAGCTGTTTTTT
CATSRDRGPGELFF
>TRBV1|NA|TRBJ1-1|NA
TGCACCAGCCCCGGAGGCACTGAAGCTTTCTTT
CTSPGGTEAFF
>TRBV19|NA|TRBJ1-5|NA
TGTGCCAGTACACAATCACGGAGAGGCAATCAGCCCCAGCATTTT
CASTQSRRGNQPQHF
>TRBV5-5|once|TRBJ2-2|TRBD2
TGTGCCAGCAGCACGGGACTAGCGGGCAACACCGGGGAGCTGTTTTTT
CASSTGLAGNTGELFF
>TRBV11-3|NA|TRBJ2-2|NA
TGTGCCAGCAGCTTAGATGGGACCCAGGAGGGGGAGCTGTTTTTT
CASSLDGTQEGELFF
>TRBV6-1|NA|TRBJ1-6|NA
TGTGCCAGCAGGGACGGCCAGAATTCACCCCTCCACTTT
CASRDGQNSPLHF
>TRBV6-1|few|TRBJ1-2|TRBD1
TGTGCCAGCAGTGACGCCACGACAATCAGGGGGGCAATTCGGTATGGCTACACCTTC
CASSDATTIRGAIRYGYTF
>TRBV19|NA|TRBJ2-2|NA
TGTGCTGGAGGGCACACCGGGGAGCTGTTTTTT
CAGGHTGELFF
>TRBV19|NA|TRBJ1-1|NA
TGTGCCAGTAGTATTCGTGGATCTCGGGTGAACACTGAAGCTTTCTTT
CASSIRGSRVNTEAFF
>TRBV2|few|TRBJ1-6|NA
TGTGCCAGCAGTAGGAGGGACCCCTCCCTCCACTTT
CASSRRDPSLHF
>TRBV7-9|NA|TRBJ1-1|TRBD1
TGTGCCAGCAGCCCAAAGACAGGGCCTGGGATTGGCACTGAAGCTTTCTTT
CASSPKTGPGIGTEAFF
>TRBV10-3|NA|TRBJ1-1|NA
TGTGCCATCAGTGTAGGGGATGAAGCTTTCTTT
CAISVGDEAFF
>TRBV7-2|NA|TRBJ1-2|NA
TGTGCCAGCACCCAGTCCGCTAACTATGGCTACACCTTC
CASTQSANYGYTF
>TRBV7-8|NA|TRBJ1-3|TRBD1
TGTGCCAGCAGCTTAGCTGCCCGGGACAGAATTGCTGGAAACACCATATATTTT
CASSLAARDRIAGNTIYF
>TRBV30|once|TRBJ2-7|TRBD1
TGTGCCTGGAAGGGACAGGGAAGTGGCGAGCAGTACTTC
CAWKGQGSGEQYF
>TRBV14|once|TRBJ2-4|NA
TGTGCCAGCAGCCTGCAGGGGACTCTCGGCATTCAGTACTTC
CASSLQGTLGIQYF
>TRBV6-1|NA|TRBJ1-6|NA
TGTGCCAGCACCCAGGCCCTGCTTTATTCACCCCTCCACTTT
CASTQALLYSPLHF
>TRBV7-2|few|TRBJ2-1|NA
TGTGCCAGCAGCCTCCGGGACAGGGGTTCAGCGGGAGGCAATGAGCAGTTCTTC
CASSLRDRGSAGGNEQFF
>TRBV28|NA|TRBJ1-2|NA
TGTGCCAGCAGTCGCAGGGGTCTTTATGGCTACACCTTC
CASSRRGLYGYTF
>TRBV6-1|NA|TRBJ2-2|NA
TGTGCCAGCACGAACACCGGGGAGCTGTTTTTT
CASTNTGELFF
>TRBV7-3|many|TRBJ2-3|NA
TGTGCCAGCAGCTCCCGTGGGGATACGCAGTATTTT
CASSSRGDTQYF
>TRBV11-2|few|TRBJ1-6|TRBD1
TGTGCCAGCAGCCCGTTGGCTGGGACAGGACCCCTCCACTTT
CASSPLAGTGPLHF
>TRBV10-1|NA|TRBJ2-7|NA
TGCGCCAGCAGTGAGGCCCCCGGGCAAGCCGAGCAGTACTTC
CASSEAPGQAEQYF
>TRBV7-2|NA|TRBJ2-7|TRBD2
TGTGCCAGCAGCATCAGCGGGGCCGAGCAGTACTTC
CASSISGAEQYF
>TRBV5-1|few|TRBJ1-1|NA
TGCGCCAGCAGCTTGGGGGACGGACCTGAAGCTTTCTTT
CASSLGDGPEAFF
>TRBV5-8|NA|TRBJ1-6|TRBD1
TGTGCCAGCAGCTTGCGATTTGGGACAGGGGAATCACCCCTCCACTTT
CASSLRFGTGESPLHF
>TRBV4-3|NA|TRBJ2-2|NA
TGCGCCAGCAGTACATCCCAGACCGGGGAGCTGTTTTTT
CASSTSQTGELFF
>TRBV7-2|NA|TRBJ2-7|NA
TGTGCCAGCAGCTCCAGGGGGGGCTACGAGCAGTACTTC
CASSSRGGYEQYF
>TRBV9|many|TRBJ2-1|NA
TGTGCCAGCAGCGTAGGGTACAATGAGCAGTTCTTC
CASSVGYNEQFF
>TRBV5-6|NA|TRBJ2-7|TRBD1
TGTGCCAGCAGCTTGGTTACAGGGGGCCATTACGAGCAGTACTTC
CASSLVTGGHYEQYF